This TCR beta chain was identified in a study of blood T cell repertoires in COVID-19 (TCRdb year 2020). A note on the overall study: Collaborator samples came from the United States, Italy and Spain and covered acute and convalescent phases of COVID-19. The material from the prospective study consisted of cDNA or gDNA derived from T cells, B-cell-depleted T cells, or PBMCs. Deeply sampled blood TCRbeta repertoires from subjects exposed to, actively infected with, or recovered from COVID-19 were included in the dataset. The repertoires were released in a freely available public database meant as a resource for research on the immune response to SARS-CoV-2. Samples came from the ongoing ImmuneRACE study (first 160 participants) plus 1,254 subjects from 6 global collaborators. Nearly every sample came with metadata listing a de-identified subject ID, COVID-19 status, age in years and sex. Where available, HLA class I and class II types were taken from metadata supplied by the sample provider and were not determined by assay-based typing.

The CDR3 numbers 14 residues from cysteine through phenylalanine. Left in the record is the CDR3 DNA by itself, 42 bases read in frame from the first base. Clipping removes 4 bases from V and 4 bases from J, with 3 as the unmatched junction base count. Per the germline V gene, SNHLY is the CDR1 and FYNNEI is the CDR2. TCRbeta CDR3 regions were amplified from genomic DNA by means of the immunoSEQ Assay, a bias-controlled multiplex PCR. The paper's processing steps were these. The number of nucleated cells in each sample was estimated by amplification of reference gene primers within the assay. Sequence reads were collapsed and filtered to measure the absolute abundance of every unique TCRbeta CDR3 rearrangement. For each sample, productive Simpson clonality was calculated by taking the square root of Simpson's diversity index across productive rearrangements. TCRdb holds this immuneACCESS table with in-frame rearrangements only. Some clones are missing; in checked studies, unresolved V genes explain under half, and the rest has no known cause. The DNA gave D and trimming, while V, J and clone size come from that table. In all, the sample holds approximately 200,000 clones, and 70% to 90% of those were seen once. The top ten clonotypes cover roughly a tenth of the sample.

In regard to this clone: This receptor's antigen is unknown. One base away there is no much larger clone; base qualities are not given.

The paper's findings and limits, for the study overall: How much clinical and demographic metadata was included differed by source and by participant, and the metadata was provided uncurated.

Participants in the prospective study were enrolled through a virtual design, were aged about 18 to 100 years, and lived in 24 United States geographic areas. In the prospective study, participants were assigned to cohorts based on the clinical history participants reported in a screening survey and a study questionnaire. ImmuneRACE Cohort 3 recovered participants were defined by two consecutive negative NP/OP PCR tests, healthcare professional clearance, or symptom resolution. Each participant in the prospective study had whole blood, serum and a nasopharyngeal or oropharyngeal swab collected by mobile phlebotomists. Additional blood draws and questionnaires over an approximately two-month period could optionally be provided by prospective study participants. Blood samples from the prospective study were shipped frozen or at room temperature prior to DNA extraction.

This TCR was recovered from a man in his thirties or forties who had recovered from COVID-19. Specimen: PBMCs or T cells enriched from blood (not recorded which). The V and J genes are TRBV2 and TRBJ2-2, and 7 junction bases match TRBD1. The CDR3 in this case is CASSVWDSTGELFF. In nucleotide form, the sequence is TGTGCCAGCAGTGTATGGGACAGCACCGGGGAGCTGTTTTTT.